This TCR beta chain was profiled in a study of shared clonotypes between healthy human individuals. Whole-study findings and limits: Exclusively blood specimens were collected; tissue repertoires likely differ.

The CDR3 has 13 residues. Per the germline V gene, CDR1 is GTSNPN and CDR2 is SVGIG (reference sequence). Trimming pared 4 bases from V and 4 bases from J, leaving 14 bases between. TCRdb's copy holds only in-frame clones and misses some; the assay was immunoSEQ multiplex PCR. The repertoire consists of hundreds of thousands of clones, with approximately 95% occurring once and the leading ten covering around 0.12%. CD8 cells regarded as naive lacked CD45RO, were positively chosen for CCR7, and omitted terminally differentiated effector memory CD45RA+ cells. Participating donors were healthy, HIV-negative adults free of recent acute infections or vaccinations. About this clone itself: Antigen: not known.

The genes are TRBV30 and TRBJ2-7, with D possibly TRBD1 on 6 matching bases. The clonotype was recovered from a woman aged 30 to 39 in good health. The sequenced sample consisted of naive CD8+ T cells sorted from blood. The CDR3 sequence: CAWTQGWGYEQYF. The CDR3 bases are TGTGCCTGGACACAGGGTTGGGGTTACGAGCAGTACTTC.